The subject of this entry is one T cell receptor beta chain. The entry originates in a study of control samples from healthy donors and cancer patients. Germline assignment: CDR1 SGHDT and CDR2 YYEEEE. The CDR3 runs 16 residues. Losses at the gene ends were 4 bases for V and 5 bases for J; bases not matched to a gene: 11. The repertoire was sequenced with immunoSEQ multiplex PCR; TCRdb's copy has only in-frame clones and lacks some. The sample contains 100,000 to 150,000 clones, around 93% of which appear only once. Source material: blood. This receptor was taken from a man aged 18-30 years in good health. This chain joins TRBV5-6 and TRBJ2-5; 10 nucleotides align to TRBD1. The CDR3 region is CASSDYGTGAGETQYF. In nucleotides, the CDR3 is TGTGCCAGCAGCGACTATGGGACAGGGGCGGGGGAGACCCAGTACTTC.